The 21 T cell receptor beta chains below all came from one sample that was sequenced in a study of cytotoxic CD8 clonotypes in ibrutinib-treated CLL. Only in-frame clones appear in the TCRdb table, and some are missing; sequencing was by immunoSEQ multiplex PCR. The sample lists about 160,000 clones; approximately 84% were seen once. The sequences come from PBMCs, collected after 24 months of ibrutinib treatment. The receptors here all came from a human donor with chronic lymphocytic leukemia.

The rearrangement links TRBV5-4 to TRBJ1-4; 8 nucleotides match TRBD1. In germline, CDR1 is SGHNT, CDR2 YYREEE (reference sequence). V shed 4 bases and J 7 bases; nucleotides not matched to a gene: 6. The CDR3 sequence is 14 residues long. CDR3 sequence reads: CASSLTGGTEKLFF. The CDR3 DNA reads TGTGCCAGCAGCCTTACAGGGGGTACTGAAAAACTGTTTTTT.

This clone was detected once. J is TRBJ2-2 and V is TRBV28; D remains unclear. This CDR3 contains 13 residues. Germline V lookup: CDR1 MDHEN, CDR2 SYDVKM. V was cut by 2 bases and J by 8 bases, with 9 bases left in between. In DNA form, the CDR3 reads TGTGCCAGCAGTTTAGTTATTGAGGGGGAGCTGTTTTTT. Protein product: CASSLVIEGELFF.

A word on this clone: At one boundary the junction diverges from the germline segment, which might be a read error. The chain employs TRBV7-7 and TRBJ1-3; D is uncertain. Looked up from germline, CDR1 is SSHAT and CDR2 is FNYEAQ (reference sequence). The CDR3 loop spans 15 amino acids. The chain's CDR3 is CASSLSQNSGNTIYF. The CDR3 nucleotides are TGTGCTAGCAGCTTAAGCCAGAACTCTGGAAACACCATATATTTT. The whole variable domain, remainder taken from reference TRBV7-7 and TRBJ1-3, is GAGVSQSPRYKVTKRGQDVTLRCDPISSHATLYWYQQALGQGPEFLTYFNYEAQPDKSGLPSDRFSAERPEGSISTLTIQRTEQRDSAMYRCASSLSQNSGNTIYFGEGSWLTVV.

This clone has only one observation. V usage is TRBV29-1 and J usage is TRBJ1-2, with 7 bases identical to TRBD1. The V and J ends lost 4 bases and 2 bases, in that order; junction bases with no gene match: 7. This CDR3 has 14 amino acids. From germline, CDR1 is SQVTM and CDR2 ANQGSEA. The CDR3: CSVGQGRDNYGYTF. CDR3 DNA sequence: TGCAGCGTTGGACAGGGCAGAGACAACTATGGCTACACCTTC.

The CDR3 coding sequence is TGTGCCAGCAGCTTGAGATCCCCGGGACTAAGGGCCGGGGAGCTGTTTTTT. Its translation: CASSLRSPGLRAGELFF. This chain links TRBV11-2 with TRBJ2-2; TRBD2 aligns across 7 bases. V dropped 3 bases and J dropped 6; count of bases not matched to a gene: 13. The CDR3 has 17 residues. Germline CDR1 and CDR2: SGHAT and FQNNGV.

The chain carries TRBV7-2 and TRBJ1-1; 7 nucleotides line up with TRBD1. J gave up 4 bases and V 0 bases, and 5 bases lay outside the gene matches. The CDR3 runs 15 residues. Germline V gives CDR1 SGHTA, CDR2 FQGNSA. Written as DNA, the CDR3 is TGTGCCAGCAGCTTAGCTTCAGGGGGGGTCACTGAAGCTTTCTTT. It encodes CASSLASGGVTEAFF.

This rearrangement joins TRBV5-6 to TRBJ1-1; D gene unclear. Germline CDR1 SGHDT, CDR2 YYEEEE. The CDR3 runs to 17 residues. With 0 bases removed from V and 3 bases from J, the gap between germline ends came to 18 bases. This chain's CDR3 is CASSLDLPTWGDTEAFF. CDR3 DNA: TGTGCCAGCAGCTTGGATCTCCCGACTTGGGGAGACACTGAAGCTTTCTTT.

The chain joins TRBV28 to TRBJ2-3; D possibly corresponds to TRBD2 (6 bases). The CDR3 is made up of 13 amino acids. CDR1 and CDR2 from the germline V gene are MDHEN and SYDVKM. V was cut by 3 bases and J by 7 bases, with 11 bases left in between. CDR3: CASSLRGPYTQYF. CDR3 bases: TGTGCCAGCAGTTTGCGGGGCCCTTATACGCAGTATTTT.

The chain couples TRBV15 to TRBJ2-2, with TRBD2 matching over 11 bases. The CDR3 covers 16 residues. V trimming: 8 bases; J trimming: 8 bases; junction bases outside the gene matches: 13. CDR1 is LNHNV and CDR2 is YYDKDF in the germline V gene (reference sequence). CDR3 DNA sequence: TGTGCCACCCGGTCTCTAGCGGGAGGAAATTCAGGGGAGCTGTTTTTT. Residues: CATRSLAGGNSGELFF.

This chain joins TRBV7-2 and TRBJ1-2; D unclear. V was cut by 5 bases and J by 5 bases, with 9 bases left in between. The germline CDR1 and CDR2 sequences are SGHTA and FQGNSA. There are 12 residues in the CDR3. CDR3 sequence: CASSPDTYGYTF. CDR3 nucleotides: TGTGCCAGCAGCCCAGACACTTATGGCTACACCTTC.

This clone came up once. The chain joins TRBV7-2 to TRBJ2-1; 12 bases match TRBD2. The J segment lost 7 bases and the V segment lost 5 bases, leaving 3 bases of the junction unmatched. CDR1 and CDR2 (germline): SGHTA, FQGNSA. The length of the CDR3 is 14 residues. CDR3 sequence (DNA): TGTGCCAGCAGCCGACTAGCGGGAGTGAATGAGCAGTTCTTC. This sequence encodes CASSRLAGVNEQFF.

This clone was seen ten or more times. The gene calls are TRBV2 and TRBJ1-2; D gene ambiguous. Germline V gene lookup returns CDR1 SNHLY and CDR2 FYNNEI. Trimming removed 7 bases from V and 4 bases from J, with 19 bases in between. The CDR3 length is 15 residues. The CDR3 protein is CASTTNRRTLYGYTF. CDR3 nucleotides: TGTGCCAGCACCACGAACAGAAGAACCCTCTATGGCTACACCTTC.

This rearrangement joins TRBV5-1 to TRBJ1-6; D not certain. Trimming shortened V by 0 bases and J by 0 bases, and 4 bases separated the two germline ends. The CDR3 runs 15 residues. CDR1 is SGHRS, CDR2 YFSETQ, per germline. The CDR3 spells CASSLGGSYNSPLHF. In DNA, the CDR3 is TGCGCCAGCAGCTTGGGGGGCTCCTATAATTCACCCCTCCACTTT.

This chain links TRBV5-8 with TRBJ1-1; D remains ambiguous. Germline V gives CDR1 SGHTS, CDR2 YDEGEE. Trimming left V 0 bases short and J 1 base short, with 7 bases between. This CDR3 spans 14 amino acids. Written as DNA, the CDR3 is TGTGCCAGCAGCTTGGGTCAGGCGAACACTGAAGCTTTCTTT. It specifies CASSLGQANTEAFF.

The chain couples TRBV6-5 to TRBJ2-1; TRBD1 matches at 9 bases. CDR3 length equals 15 residues. J was trimmed by 4 bases and V by 0 bases; bases with no gene match: 1. Germline values: CDR1 MNHEY, CDR2 SVGAGI. Here the CDR3 DNA reads TGTGCCAGCAGTTACTCGGGACAGGGATACAATGAGCAGTTCTTC. It codes for CASSYSGQGYNEQFF.

This clone was seen a single time. This rearrangement joins TRBV6-6 to TRBJ2-7, with D possibly TRBD1 on 5 matching bases. Germline CDR1 and CDR2: MNHNY and SVGAGI (reference sequence). The CDR3 has 14 residues. Trimming removed 0 bases from V and 5 bases from J, with 11 bases in between. CDR3 nucleotide sequence: TGTGCCAGCAGTTACTCGGGCAGGGTTGACGAGCAGTACTTC. Translated: CASSYSGRVDEQYF.

This chain joins TRBV25-1 and TRBJ1-2; D perhaps matches TRBD1 (5 bases). CDR1 and CDR2 (germline): MGHDK, SYGVNS. This CDR3 contains 14 residues. The ends were cut back, 6 bases at V and 4 bases at J, with 15 bases in the middle. The CDR3 DNA reads TGTGCCAGCAGCCTCGTCGGACACAGCTATGGCTACACCTTC. It translates to CASSLVGHSYGYTF.

This chain joins TRBV7-9 and TRBJ2-2; D perhaps matches TRBD1 (6 bases). Germline CDR1 reads SEHNR; CDR2 reads FQNEAQ (reference sequence). The CDR3 extends over 16 amino acids. V was clipped by 4 bases and J by 6 bases, with 18 bases between them. This CDR3 reads CASSSTGTGLPGELFF. The CDR3 DNA reads TGTGCCAGCAGCTCGACCGGCACAGGGCTTCCCGGGGAGCTGTTTTTT.

This chain's CDR3 is CASSSPGRGSTDTQYF. CDR3 DNA: TGTGCCAGCAGTTCTCCGGGCCGTGGGAGCACAGATACGCAGTATTTT. This chain connects TRBV5-4 to TRBJ2-3; D unresolved. The germline gives CDR1 SGHNT, CDR2 YYREEE (reference sequence). V was shortened by 5 bases and J by 0 bases, with 16 bases between the two germline ends. The CDR3 length is 16 residues.

The rearrangement joins TRBV4-2 to TRBJ2-7, with D perhaps matching TRBD1 (5 bases). CDR1 is LGHNA and CDR2 is YNFKEQ in the germline V gene. The CDR3 extends over 14 amino acids. Trimming removed 1 base at V and 2 bases at J, with 9 bases between. The CDR3 nucleotides are TGTGCCAGCAGCCAAGTTGGGGCCCCCTACGAGCAGTACTTC. It yields the protein CASSQVGAPYEQYF.

The rearrangement uses TRBV6-1 and TRBJ2-4, with 9 bases fitting TRBD1. The J segment lost 0 bases and the V segment lost 3 bases, leaving 9 bases of the junction unmatched. Germline-derived CDR1 and CDR2 are MNHNS and SASEGT. The CDR3 covers 18 residues. The CDR3 DNA reads as TGTGCCAGCAGTGAGGCTGCCTACAGGGGGCTAGCCAAAAACATTCAGTACTTC. Its translation: CASSEAAYRGLAKNIQYF.